The 5 T cell receptor beta chains below were found in one sample sequenced in a study of cytomegalovirus exposure and HLA in healthy donors. The assay was immunoSEQ multiplex PCR, and TCRdb's table has in-frame clones only and misses some. The data show tens of thousands of clones, 75% to 95% seen once. The sample was PBMCs. Every receptor here comes from a woman aged 25 to 39 in good health and CMV-seronegative.

This clone appeared a few times. V is TRBV9 and J is TRBJ2-7; D might be TRBD2 (5 bases). Looked up from germline, CDR1 is SGDLS and CDR2 is YYNGEE. The germline V and J ends were trimmed by 4 bases and 6 bases, with 11 bases remaining between them. This CDR3 comprises 12 residues. The CDR3 protein is CASSPWTGEQYF. The CDR3 DNA follows: TGTGCCAGCAGCCCGTGGACTGGCGAGCAGTACTTC.

The chain combines TRBV7-2 with TRBJ2-3; no clear D gene. V lost 1 base, J lost 3 bases, and 11 bases lay in between. Germline CDR1 SGHTA, CDR2 FQGNSA. CDR3 length equals 15 residues. The CDR3 bases are TGTGCCAGCAGCTTAGGCCCGACTGGGACAGATACGCAGTATTTT. This sequence encodes CASSLGPTGTDTQYF.

V gene TRBV5-1 combines with J gene TRBJ2-3; TRBD2 aligns across 14 bases. This CDR3 contains 16 residues. CDR1 is SGHRS and CDR2 is YFSETQ in the germline V gene. V lost 7 bases to trimming and J lost 3 bases; unmatched junction nucleotides: 7. DNA of the CDR3: TGCGCCAGCGCTCCTGGACTAGCGGGAGGAACAGATACGCAGTATTTT. The encoded protein is CASAPGLAGGTDTQYF.

The rearrangement links TRBV7-9 to TRBJ1-5; D gene unclear. This CDR3 region has 14 residues. Germline V gene data show CDR1 as SEHNR and CDR2 as FQNEAQ (reference sequence). Deletions cut 4 bases from V and 6 bases from J, with 13 bases between. This chain's CDR3 is CASSSAPSGQPQHF. The CDR3, as DNA: TGTGCCAGCAGCTCTGCCCCTAGTGGTCAGCCCCAGCATTTT.

The chain employs TRBV6-6 and TRBJ1-2, with TRBD1 matching over 10 bases. Germline CDR1 is MNHNY and CDR2 is SVGAGI (reference sequence). CDR3 size: 15 residues. V shed 4 bases, J shed 8 bases, and the junction held 10 bases outside the gene matches. The CDR3 nucleotides read TGTGCCAGCAGTTCCACCGACAGGGGGCCTCAGGGCTACACCTTC. It codes for CASSSTDRGPQGYTF.